This T cell receptor (beta chain) was recorded in a study of blood T cell repertoires in COVID-19. Study information: Both acute and convalescent COVID-19 samples were obtained from the United States, Italy and Spain. PBMCs, B-cell-depleted T cells, or T cells provided the cDNA or gDNA that made up the material.

As processed by the authors: Amplified reference gene primers provided the basis for estimating nucleated cell counts. The protocol was immunoSEQ multiplex PCR, while the TCRdb copy is restricted to in-frame clones and leaves out a portion. The V and J calls and clone size are taken from that table; D and trimming were inferred from the DNA. The sample carries about 140,000 clones, 88% recorded once. The CDR3 covers 17 residues. The V and J ends lost 6 bases and 4 bases, in that order; junction bases with no gene match: 14. The germline V gene encodes CDR1 LNHDA and CDR2 SQIVND (reference sequence). Sequencing was done on a sample of peripheral blood. This clonotype originated in a man aged 50-59 years with active or convalescent COVID-19. V and J are TRBV19 and TRBJ1-5, with TRBD1 matching over 8 bases. As DNA, the CDR3 is TGTGCCAGTAGCTCACTAAACAGGGGGTGGGGGAATCAGCCCCAGCATTTT. It encodes CASSSLNRGWGNQPQHF.